The 6 T cell receptor beta chains below were found in one sample sequenced in a study of tumor and adjacent non-tumor tissue in lung cancer. The library came from three nested PCR rounds adapted from ARM-PCR protocols. A single record per CDR3 protein comes from TCRdb applying MiXCR to the multiplex PCR reads. The profile shows fewer than 85,000 distinct CDR3 sequences, roughly 76% of them singletons. This sample's RNA came from whole unsorted tissue. Material: lung tumor tissue. The receptors shown here come from a woman aged 45 to 65 with non-small cell lung cancer.

As for this clonotype: The junction does not match germline at one end; this may be a read error. The chain joins TRBV29-1 to TRBJ2-7, with D possibly TRBD1 on 6 matching bases. The germline gives CDR1 SQVTM, CDR2 ANQGSEA. The CDR3 sequence is 13 residues long. CDR3 in DNA: TGCAGCCTTGAAGGGACAACTATCAACGAGCAGTACTTC. Encoded protein: CSLEGTTINEQYF.

In the case of this clonotype: A much larger clone differs by one base, so this may be a read error. CDR3 sequence (DNA): TGTGCCAGCAGCACCAGCACCCCCTACGGGCAGTACTTC. Amino acids: CASSTSTPYGQYF. The chain uses TRBV7-8 and TRBJ2-7; D not resolved. CDR3 length equals 13 residues. Germline V gives CDR1 SGHVS, CDR2 FQNEAQ.

A remark on this clonotype: This likely comes from a read error, as the CDR3 has no conserved phenylalanine or tryptophan at its end. V and J are TRBV20-1 and TRBJ1-5; 7 bases line up with TRBD1. CDR3 length equals 15 residues. Germline CDR1 and CDR2: DFQATT and SNEGSKA (reference sequence). The CDR3, as DNA: TGCAGTGCTAGACCGAGACAGGGTGGTGGTCAGCCTCAGCATTTG. It specifies CSARPRQGGGQPQHL.

This sequence joins TRBV11-2 and TRBJ1-1; D unresolved. The germline CDR1 and CDR2 sequences are SGHAT and FQNNGV. The CDR3 runs to 16 residues. Trimming took off 9 bases at V and 3 bases at J, with 23 bases between the two ends. The CDR3 loop reads CARSLCTRRSDTEAFF. CDR3 nucleotide sequence: TGTGCCAGAAGTCTATGTACTCGACGGAGCGACACTGAAGCTTTCTTT. Variable domain in full (rest from reference TRBV11-2 and TRBJ1-1): EAGVAQSPRYKIIEKRQSVAFWCNPISGHATLYWYQQILGQGPKLLIQFQNNGVVDDSQLPKDRFSAERLKGVDSTLKIQPAKLEDSAVYLCARSLCTRRSDTEAFFGQGTRLTVV.

A note on this clonotype: The junction departs from the called germline gene at one end, perhaps through a read error. The chain employs TRBV20-1 and TRBJ2-1, with a tentative D call TRBD2 (5 bases). The germline CDR1 and CDR2 sequences are DFQATT and SNEGSKA (reference sequence). The CDR3 runs 17 residues. CDR3 nucleotide sequence: TGCAGCGCCCAAAAGAGGGCCAGTTTGAGCTCCTACAATGATCAGTTCTTC. Translated: CSAQKRASLSSYNDQFF.

This clonotype was observed a single time. Here the CDR3 omits its conserved ending phenylalanine or tryptophan, so a read error is the likely source. The DNA for the CDR3 is TGCAGTGCTAGCTTCGGGGGAGGGTACAATGGGCAGTTCTAT. Translating gives CSASFGGGYNGQFY. The chain is built from TRBV20-1 and TRBJ2-1; TRBD2 agrees at 7 bases. The CDR3 is 14 residues long. The germline V gene has CDR1 DFQATT and CDR2 SNEGSKA (reference sequence).